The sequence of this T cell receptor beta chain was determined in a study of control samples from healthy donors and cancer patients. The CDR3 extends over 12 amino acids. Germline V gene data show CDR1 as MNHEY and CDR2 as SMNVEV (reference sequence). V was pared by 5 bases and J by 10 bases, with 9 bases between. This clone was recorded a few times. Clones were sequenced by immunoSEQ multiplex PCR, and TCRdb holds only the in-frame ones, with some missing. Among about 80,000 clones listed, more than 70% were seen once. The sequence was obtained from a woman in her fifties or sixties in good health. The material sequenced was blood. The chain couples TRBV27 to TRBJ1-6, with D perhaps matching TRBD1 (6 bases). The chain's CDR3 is CASSTGISPLHF. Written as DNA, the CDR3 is TGTGCCAGCAGTACAGGGATCTCACCCCTCCACTTT.